The T cell receptor beta chain described here comes from a study of shared clonotypes between healthy human individuals. The wider study: Three plates each covered CD4 naive and memory; CD8 naive two, CD8 memory one. Study-level points and caveats: Sharing across four donors was highest in naive CD4 (around 5%) and lowest in memory CD8 (roughly 0.4%).

Sorted-subset replicate PCRs used 200 to 250 ng DNA, about 30,000 T cell genomes. The data were produced by immunoSEQ multiplex PCR, yet TCRdb's version contains in-frame clones alone and is incomplete. The sample lists a few million clones, under 95% occurring once. From CD4+ cells came CD45RA+ naive and CD45RA-negative memory subsets. As concerns this clone: Its antigen is undetermined.

The CDR3 is 14 amino acids. V was trimmed by 2 bases and J by 8 bases, leaving 15 bases between them. The germline gives CDR1 MDHEN, CDR2 SYDVKM. The receptor was derived from a man between 18 and 29 years old in good health. Some clones in this sample may be carry-over from other donors' samples. Material for sequencing was naive CD4+ T cells from PBMCs. Subset given: CD45RA+ positively selected. V is TRBV28 and J is TRBJ1-2; the D gene is possibly TRBD1 (5 bases). The CDR3 here is CASSLDGARWGYTF. The CDR3 nucleotides read TGTGCCAGCAGTTTAGATGGGGCCCGGTGGGGCTACACCTTC.